This TCR beta chain was obtained from a study of response to subunit inactivated influenza vaccine. TCRdb processed the RT-PCR reads anew with MiXCR; each CDR3 protein has one entry. The repertoire holds about 500,000 distinct CDR3 sequences, with 10% to 15% as singletons. From germline, CDR1 is MNHNS and CDR2 SASEGT. V was shortened by 6 bases and J by 0 bases, with 9 bases between the two germline ends. This CDR3 has 15 amino acids. The sequencing used PBMCs from blood, collected 45 days after vaccination. The TCR was taken from a man between 45 and 60 years old who received an inactivated influenza vaccine. The J gene is TRBJ2-6, the V gene TRBV6-1; D gene uncertain. This CDR3 is CASSRVHSGANVLTF. CDR3 DNA sequence: TGTGCCAGCAGCCGCGTCCACTCTGGGGCCAACGTCCTGACTTTC.